The present TCR beta chain was sequenced within a study of identical twins. Study-level results: Surplus twin overlap in beta out-of-frame sequences was less pronounced. Not following the same donors, the study drew its conclusions from cross-sectional statistical analysis.

Via MiXCR, TCRdb re-called the 5' RACE reads, giving one row per CDR3 protein. This sample has some 900,000 distinct CDR3 sequences, with around 12% found just once. This clonotype was detected a few times. Its antigen is not identified. There are 19 residues in the CDR3. In addition, the sample was reused for a study of yellow fever vaccine responses in identical twins.

The sequence was collected from a woman in her late teens or twenties in good health. This rearrangement joins TRBV21-1 to TRBJ2-2; the D call in the table, TRBD1, was not verified against the DNA. TRBV21-1 is deemed a pseudogene. Source material: PBMCs. CDR3 sequence: CANLSLRDPDLQNTGELFF. The CDR3 coding sequence is TGTGCCAACCTCTCACTCCGGGACCCAGACCTTCAAAACACCGGGGAGCTGTTTTTT.